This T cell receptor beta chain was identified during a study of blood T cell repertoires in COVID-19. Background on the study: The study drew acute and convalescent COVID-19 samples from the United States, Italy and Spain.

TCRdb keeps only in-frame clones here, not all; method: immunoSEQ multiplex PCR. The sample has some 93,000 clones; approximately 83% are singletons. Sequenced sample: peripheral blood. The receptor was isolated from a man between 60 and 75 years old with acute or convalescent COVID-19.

The CDR3 sequence: CASSIRDRYYGYTF. The CDR3 DNA sequence: TGTGCCAGCAGCATCCGGGACAGGTACTATGGCTACACCTTC. V is TRBV7-2 and J is TRBJ1-2; 8 nucleotides line up with TRBD1. From germline, CDR1 is SGHTA and CDR2 FQGNSA. The CDR3 is made up of 14 amino acids. J lost 3 bases, V lost 5 bases, and 5 bases had no gene match.